This TCR beta chain was found in a study of cytomegalovirus exposure and HLA in healthy donors. PCR involved 60 Vbeta and 13 Jbeta primers. Libraries were prepared by immunoSEQ multiplex PCR; TCRdb keeps only in-frame clonotypes and omits some of them. The table has 200,000 to 250,000 clones, approximately 84% seen once. Germline CDR1 reads MNHEY; CDR2 reads SMNVEV (reference sequence). The V gene lost 4 bases and the J gene lost 4 bases, with 20 bases spanning the gap. This CDR3 is built from 17 residues. The source is a woman aged 40 to 49 in good health and CMV-seronegative. The chain uses TRBV27 and TRBJ1-5; the D gene is possibly TRBD1 (6 bases). The sequenced sample consisted of PBMCs. DNA of the CDR3: TGTGCCAGCAGTTCCGTAACAGGGCTAGGCCCGAATCAGCCCCAGCATTTT. Translated, it gives CASSSVTGLGPNQPQHF.